Below, 31 T cell receptor beta chains from the same sample are listed, as sequenced in a study of blood T cell repertoires in COVID-19. The data were produced by immunoSEQ multiplex PCR, yet TCRdb's version contains in-frame clones alone and is incomplete. This sample carries 150,000 to 200,000 clones, roughly four fifths of them seen once, and the ten largest clones take 11%. Sequencing was done on a sample of peripheral blood. These receptors were collected from a human donor in a cohort sampled during active COVID-19.

This chain connects TRBV14 to TRBJ2-5, with D perhaps TRBD1 (5 bases). V was pared by 5 bases and J by 2 bases, with 12 bases between. Germline assignment: CDR1 SGHDN and CDR2 FVKESK. The CDR3 length is 14 residues. CDR3 sequence (DNA): TGTGCCAGCAGCGCCGACAGAAATCAAGAGACCCAGTACTTC. This encodes CASSADRNQETQYF.

The V gene is TRBV19, the J gene TRBJ2-2; 9 bases are shared with TRBD1. The V gene end was trimmed by 10 bases and the J gene end by 6 bases; junction bases not matched to a gene: 9. This CDR3 contains 14 residues. Per the germline V gene, CDR1 is LNHDA and CDR2 is SQIVND (reference sequence). DNA for the CDR3: TGTGCCACCCGGGACAGGGAAGATTCCGGGGAGCTGTTTTTT. This translates into CATRDREDSGELFF.

The CDR3 region is CASSSTSGGLNIQYF. The CDR3 DNA sequence: TGTGCCAGCAGCTCGACTAGCGGGGGCTTGAACATTCAGTACTTC. The rearrangement joins TRBV3-1 (or the pseudogene TRBV3-2) to TRBJ2-4, with TRBD2 identical over 12 bases. The CDR3 consists of 15 residues. Per germline, CDR1 LGHDT and CDR2 YNNKEL (reference sequence). Trimming at V came to 5 bases and at J to 7 bases, leaving 6 bases not matched to a gene.

This chain joins TRBV6-6 and TRBJ1-1, with a weak D call TRBD1 (6 bases). Trimming stripped 7 bases from V and 5 bases from J, with 14 bases between. CDR1 and CDR2 from the germline V gene are MNHNY and SVGAGI (reference sequence). CDR3 length: 13 amino acids. CDR3 nucleotides: TGTGCCAGCACCGTTAAGGGGGGGACTGAAGCTTTCTTT. Amino acid sequence: CASTVKGGTEAFF.

The chain links TRBV19 to TRBJ2-7, with TRBD2 as a possible D gene (5 bases). Per germline, CDR1 LNHDA and CDR2 SQIVND (reference sequence). V was pared by 6 bases and J by 0 bases, with 12 bases between. The CDR3 is 14 residues long. The CDR3 nucleotides read TGTGCCAGTAGACGAAGCGGTTCCTCCTACGAGCAGTACTTC. Protein sequence: CASRRSGSSYEQYF. Combining the CDR3 with reference TRBV19 and TRBJ2-7 gives the whole variable domain DGGITQSPKYLFRKEGQNVTLSCEQNLNHDAMYWYRQDPGQGLRLIYYSQIVNDFQKGDIAEGYSVSREKKESFPLTVTSAQKNPTAFYLCASRRSGSSYEQYFGPGTRLTVT.

The J gene is TRBJ2-1, the V gene TRBV28, with 7 nucleotides matching TRBD1. V shed 5 bases, J shed 10 bases, and the junction held 11 bases outside the gene matches. The CDR3 spans 14 residues. In germline, CDR1 is MDHEN, CDR2 SYDVKM. The CDR3 protein is CASSPPRQGREQFF. DNA of the CDR3: TGTGCCAGCAGTCCCCCCCGACAGGGAAGAGAGCAGTTCTTC.

The chain has TRBV28 and TRBJ1-3; no reliable D call. The CDR3 totals 14 residues. Germline V gene data show CDR1 as MDHEN and CDR2 as SYDVKM. Between the trimmed V and J ends, which lost 2 bases and 0 bases, there was a span of 5 bases. The CDR3 nucleotides read TGTGCCAGCAGTTTAATGAGCTCTGGAAACACCATATATTTT. This translates into CASSLMSSGNTIYF. Looking up the rest from reference TRBV28 and TRBJ1-3 gives the full variable domain: DVKVTQSSRYLVKRTGEKVFLECVQDMDHENMFWYRQDPGLGLRLIYFSYDVKMKEKGDIPEGYSVSREKKERFSLILESASTNQTSMYLCASSLMSSGNTIYFGEGSWLTVV.

CDR3 residues: CASSEGATEAFF. The CDR3 DNA reads TGTGCCAGCAGTGAGGGGGCCACTGAAGCTTTCTTT. The rearrangement links TRBV6-6 to TRBJ1-1; TRBD1 matches 7 bases. J was trimmed by 4 bases and V by 5 bases; bases with no gene match: 1. The CDR3 has 12 residues. Germline V gene data show CDR1 as MNHNY and CDR2 as SVGAGI (reference sequence).

The rearrangement links TRBV7-3 to TRBJ2-6; TRBD2 aligns across 8 bases. V shed 5 bases and J 3 bases; nucleotides not matched to a gene: 9. The V gene's germline CDR1 is SGHTA and CDR2 FQGTGA. There are 17 residues in the CDR3. For the CDR3, the DNA is TGTGCCAGCAGCCCGGGGGGGCTCCGGGATGGGGCCAACGTCCTGACTTTC. Translated: CASSPGGLRDGANVLTF.

The chain combines TRBV9 with TRBJ1-1; no reliable D call. CDR1 and CDR2 (germline): SGDLS, YYNGEE. The CDR3 extends over 14 amino acids. Trimming took off 0 bases at V and 5 bases at J, with 11 bases between the two ends. The CDR3 reads CASSVGSQATEAFF. Written as DNA, the CDR3 is TGTGCCAGCAGCGTAGGATCTCAGGCTACTGAAGCTTTCTTT.

The chain recombines TRBV10-3 with TRBJ2-1; D might be TRBD2 (6 bases). V dropped 3 bases and J dropped 3 bases, with 12 bases sitting between them. Germline V gene sequence: CDR1 ENHRY, CDR2 SYGVKD. This CDR3 spans 15 amino acids. The CDR3 DNA sequence: TGTGCCATCAGTGATCCGGGGGAAAGCTACAATGAGCAGTTCTTC. Residues: CAISDPGESYNEQFF.

V and J are TRBV7-3 and TRBJ2-1; 11 nucleotides line up with TRBD2. Germline trimming cut 5 bases from V and 1 base from J; bases unmatched to any gene: 4. CDR1 is SGHTA, CDR2 FQGTGA, per germline. The CDR3 totals 16 residues. The chain's CDR3 is CASSPLAGASYNEQFF. CDR3 DNA sequence: TGTGCCAGCAGCCCACTAGCGGGAGCGTCCTACAATGAGCAGTTCTTC.

V gene TRBV6-5 combines with J gene TRBJ2-1; tentatively, D is TRBD1 (5 bases). The germline gives CDR1 MNHEY, CDR2 SVGAGI. The CDR3 spans 15 residues. The ends were cut back, 5 bases at V and 7 bases at J, with 18 bases in the middle. The CDR3, as DNA: TGTGCCAGCAGTCGCCTTTCCTCAGGGTCAAATGAGCAGTTCTTC. This gives the protein CASSRLSSGSNEQFF.

V and J are TRBV5-1 and TRBJ2-7, with 9 positions matching TRBD2. Germline values: CDR1 SGHRS, CDR2 YFSETQ. Germline trimming cut 0 bases from V and 7 bases from J; bases unmatched to any gene: 17. The CDR3 spans 18 residues. The CDR3 DNA is TGCGCCAGCAGCTTGGCCTTATCAACTAGCGGGCGTGGGGGGGAGCAGTACTTC. Translated, it gives CASSLALSTSGRGGEQYF.

The chain is built from TRBV7-2 and TRBJ1-5; 8 bases fit TRBD1. The CDR3 spans 15 residues. Germline V gene data show CDR1 as SGHTA and CDR2 as FQGNSA. J lost 0 bases, V lost 5 bases, and 3 bases had no gene match. The CDR3: CASSRTGLSNQPQHF. The CDR3 DNA is TGTGCCAGCAGCAGGACAGGGCTTAGCAATCAGCCCCAGCATTTT.

The chain employs TRBV14 and TRBJ1-2; no definite D call. CDR1 is SGHDN, CDR2 FVKESK, per germline. CDR3 length equals 15 residues. With 1 base removed from V and 2 bases from J, the gap between germline ends came to 11 bases. Here the CDR3 DNA reads TGTGCCAGCAGCCAAGGCCAGGTTGGGAACTATGGCTACACCTTC. Translation: CASSQGQVGNYGYTF.

The J gene is TRBJ2-7, the V gene TRBV7-3, with D possibly being TRBD1 (6 bases). The V gene's germline CDR1 is SGHTA and CDR2 FQGTGA. Trimming shortened V by 5 bases and J by 4 bases, and 12 bases separated the two germline ends. There are 13 residues in the CDR3. The CDR3 loop is CASSPKTGYEQYF. Here the CDR3 DNA reads TGTGCCAGCAGCCCAAAGACAGGTTACGAGCAGTACTTC.

The CDR3 spells CASSLAGRVVGDKKLFF. The CDR3 nucleotides are TGTGCCAGCAGCTTAGCAGGGAGAGTGGTTGGGGATAAAAAACTGTTTTTT. This rearrangement joins TRBV7-9 to TRBJ1-4; D is ambiguous. Germline V gene data show CDR1 as SEHNR and CDR2 as FQNEAQ (reference sequence). This CDR3 is built from 17 residues. Deletions cut 0 bases from V and 9 bases from J, with 20 bases between.

The chain combines TRBV5-6 with TRBJ1-2, with 9 positions matching TRBD1. Germline trimming cut 5 bases from V and 4 bases from J; bases unmatched to any gene: 6. Germline CDR1 and CDR2: SGHDT and YYEEEE. The CDR3 loop spans 14 amino acids. CDR3 in amino acids: CASSGTGHLYGYTF. CDR3 sequence (DNA): TGTGCCAGCAGTGGGACAGGGCACCTCTATGGCTACACCTTC.

This rearrangement joins TRBV15 to TRBJ1-2, with TRBD1 matching 8 bases. Germline assignment: CDR1 LNHNV and CDR2 YYDKDF (reference sequence). With 0 bases clipped from V and 3 bases from J, the junction kept 6 bases outside the gene matches. The CDR3 length is 16 residues. The CDR3 nucleotides are TGTGCCACCAGCAGAGATAGGACAGGGATATACTATGGCTACACCTTC. This encodes CATSRDRTGIYYGYTF. The entire variable domain, with the rest obtained from reference TRBV15 and TRBJ1-2, is as follows: DAMVIQNPRYQVTQFGKPVTLSCSQTLNHNVMYWYQQKSSQAPKLLFHYYDKDFNNEADTPDNFQSRRPNTSFCFLDIRSPGLGDTAMYLCATSRDRTGIYYGYTFGSGTRLTVV.

The V and J genes are TRBV28 and TRBJ1-1, with D uncertain. The ends were cut back, 3 bases at V and 7 bases at J, with 6 bases in the middle. The germline CDR1 and CDR2 sequences are MDHEN and SYDVKM. The CDR3 totals 11 residues. This CDR3 is CASSLQDEAFF. In nucleotides, the CDR3 is TGTGCCAGCAGTTTGCAGGATGAAGCTTTCTTT.

CDR3 in DNA: TGTGCCATCGGCCCCGGGACAGGGAACACCGGGGAGCTGTTTTTT. Translation gives CAIGPGTGNTGELFF. This rearrangement joins TRBV10-3 to TRBJ2-2; 8 positions match TRBD1. The CDR3 totals 15 residues. CDR1 and CDR2 (germline): ENHRY, SYGVKD. Trimming cost V 8 bases and J 1 base; bases outside gene matches: 6.

This clone was recorded a few times. The chain joins TRBV6-6 to TRBJ1-4; TRBD1 aligns across 7 bases. The J segment lost 0 bases and the V segment lost 8 bases, leaving 6 bases of the junction unmatched. The V gene's germline CDR1 is MNHNY and CDR2 SVGAGI (reference sequence). The CDR3 sequence is 15 residues long. Here the CDR3 DNA reads TGTGCCAGCCACTCCGACAGGGCAACTAATGAAAAACTGTTTTTT. It encodes CASHSDRATNEKLFF.

The V gene is TRBV11-2, the J gene TRBJ2-7; 11 positions agree with TRBD2. V was clipped by 1 base and J by 3 bases; unmatched bases: 5. The CDR3 is 16 residues long. The V gene's germline CDR1 is SGHAT and CDR2 FQNNGV. CDR3 in DNA: TGTGCCAGCAGCTTAGCAGCTAGCGGGAGGTTCTACGAGCAGTACTTC. Its translation is CASSLAASGRFYEQYF.

The chain combines TRBV11-3 with TRBJ2-3; no definite D call. The length of the CDR3 is 13 residues. The V end was cut by 5 bases, the J end by 3 bases, with 9 bases between. Germline lookup yields CDR1 SGHNT and CDR2 YENEEA. The CDR3 sequence is CASSQTSTDTQYF. The CDR3 DNA follows: TGTGCCAGCAGCCAAACGAGTACAGATACGCAGTATTTT.

The gene calls are TRBV7-8 and TRBJ2-1; D may be TRBD2 (5 bases). Trimming cost V 4 bases and J 0 bases, with 22 bases left between them. Germline loops: CDR1 SGHVS, CDR2 FQNEAQ. This CDR3 is 19 amino acids long. The CDR3 reads CASSSYYFGAVSSYNEQFF. DNA of the CDR3: TGTGCCAGCAGCTCGTACTATTTCGGAGCGGTAAGCTCCTACAATGAGCAGTTCTTC.

This chain links TRBV7-2 with TRBJ1-1; D is possibly TRBD1 (5 bases). V shed 2 bases and J shed 0 bases, with 13 bases lying between them. This CDR3 is 16 amino acids long. Per the germline V gene, CDR1 is SGHTA and CDR2 is FQGNSA. CDR3 nucleotides: TGTGCCAGCAGCTTAATGAGTTCAGGGATGAACACTGAAGCTTTCTTT. It yields the protein CASSLMSSGMNTEAFF.

The chain recombines TRBV28 with TRBJ1-1, with TRBD1 matching over 10 bases. In germline, CDR1 is MDHEN, CDR2 SYDVKM. V shed 5 bases, J shed 11 bases, and the junction held 5 bases outside the gene matches. This CDR3 comprises 12 residues. The CDR3 reads CASSRTGGEAFF. The CDR3 DNA is TGTGCCAGCAGTAGGACAGGGGGTGAGGCTTTCTTT.

This sequence joins TRBV9 and TRBJ2-2; 9 positions agree with TRBD2. V lost 3 bases and J lost 4; bases outside the gene matches: 13. Germline V CDR1 and CDR2: SGDLS, YYNGEE. There are 18 residues in the CDR3. The CDR3 DNA is TGTGCCAGCAGCGGTAGAGCCGCGGATAGCGGGGGCACCGGGGAGCTGTTTTTT. This gives the protein CASSGRAADSGGTGELFF.

The rearrangement joins TRBV5-8 to TRBJ1-4; 10 bases are shared with TRBD1. This CDR3 has 15 amino acids. J was trimmed by 4 bases and V by 2 bases; bases with no gene match: 2. Germline V gene data show CDR1 as SGHTS and CDR2 as YDEGEE. CDR3 sequence: CASSLRDRGNEKLFF. The CDR3 DNA follows: TGTGCCAGCAGCTTACGGGACAGGGGTAATGAAAAACTGTTTTTT. The whole variable domain, filled in from reference TRBV5-8 and TRBJ1-4, reads EAGVTQSPTHLIKTRGQQATLRCSPISGHTSVYWYQQALGLGLQFLLWYDEGEERNRGNFPPRFSGRQFPNYSSELNVNALELEDSALYLCASSLRDRGNEKLFFGSGTQLSVL.

This sequence joins TRBV14 and TRBJ2-3; no clear D. Per the germline V gene, CDR1 is SGHDN and CDR2 is FVKESK. With 0 bases removed from V and 4 bases from J, the gap between germline ends came to 8 bases. The length of the CDR3 is 14 residues. The CDR3 bases are TGTGCCAGCAGCCAAGACCTAGGAGCAGATACGCAGTATTTT. Protein sequence: CASSQDLGADTQYF. The full variable domain, in which reference TRBV14 and TRBJ2-3 provide the parts outside the CDR3, is EAGVTQFPSHSVIEKGQTVTLRCDPISGHDNLYWYRRVMGKEIKFLLHFVKESKQDESGMPNNRFLAERTGGTYSTLKVQPAELEDSGVYFCASSQDLGADTQYFGPGTRLTVL.